The 20 T cell receptor beta chains in this list originate from one sample, sequenced in a study of OX40 agonist ivuxolimab in advanced cancers. Libraries were prepared by immunoSEQ multiplex PCR; TCRdb keeps only in-frame clonotypes and omits some of them. Found here are about 15,000 clones, roughly 92% of them singletons; the top ten hold roughly 7%. The sequencing used CD4+ or CD8+ T cells sorted from blood, collected in a trial of the OX40 agonist ivuxolimab. The receptors derive from an adult with an advanced solid tumor such as melanoma, head and neck, liver or kidney cancer.

The CDR3 spells CASSLVPDSVNQPQHF. CDR3 bases: TGTGCCAGCAGCTTAGTCCCGGACAGCGTCAATCAGCCCCAGCATTTT. The V gene is TRBV11-2, the J gene TRBJ1-5; TRBD1 might be the D (6 bases). From germline, CDR1 is SGHAT and CDR2 FQNNGV. The CDR3 consists of 16 residues. The ends were cut back, 1 base at V and 3 bases at J, with 13 bases in the middle.

This sequence joins TRBV9 and TRBJ2-1; D perhaps matches TRBD2 (6 bases). The V gene lost 0 bases and the J gene lost 0 bases, with 19 bases spanning the gap. The CDR3 extends over 19 amino acids. Germline CDR1 and CDR2: SGDLS and YYNGEE. CDR3 nucleotides: TGTGCCAGCAGCGTAGCTGGGGGGAGAGGGGCCAGCTCCTACAATGAGCAGTTCTTC. Protein: CASSVAGGRGASSYNEQFF.

The chain uses TRBV6-1 and TRBJ1-2; 9 positions match TRBD1. Germline-derived CDR1 and CDR2 are MNHNS and SASEGT. Unmatched junction bases numbered 7, after V lost 6 bases and J lost 2 bases. The CDR3 runs to 15 residues. The chain's CDR3 is CASRPGQGINYGYTF. The DNA for the CDR3 is TGTGCCAGCAGACCTGGACAGGGGATCAACTATGGCTACACCTTC.

The V call is TRBV4-1, the J call TRBJ2-3; unclear D gene. The CDR3 consists of 15 residues. Germline V CDR1 and CDR2: MGHRA, YSYEKL. The V end was cut by 2 bases, the J end by 1 base, with 10 bases between. The CDR3, as DNA: TGCGCCAGCAGCCAACCTGACAAGGGCACAGATACGCAGTATTTT. Translation gives CASSQPDKGTDTQYF.

J is TRBJ1-1 and V is TRBV28, with 7 bases aligning to TRBD1. Germline-derived CDR1 and CDR2 are MDHEN and SYDVKM. The CDR3 has 15 amino acids. Trimming took 3 bases from V and 0 from J; bases not matched to a gene: 4. CDR3 loop: CASSLLTGVNTEAFF. The CDR3 DNA is TGTGCCAGCAGTTTGCTCACAGGGGTGAACACTGAAGCTTTCTTT.

CDR3 nucleotide sequence: TGTGCCAGTCAGAGGGAGGCTTTCTTT. Translating gives CASQREAFF. The chain is built from TRBV19 and TRBJ1-1; D unclear. Trimming removed 8 bases at V and 11 bases at J, with 9 bases between. Germline V CDR1 and CDR2: LNHDA, SQIVND (reference sequence). The CDR3 covers 9 residues.

The chain combines TRBV5-4 with TRBJ2-1; D may be TRBD2 (6 bases). The CDR3 is made up of 16 amino acids. Germline CDR1 and CDR2: SGHNT and YYREEE (reference sequence). V lost 10 bases to trimming and J lost 4 bases, with 24 bases between them. For the CDR3, the DNA is TGTGCCCTCCAGAGCCGGGACTCTCCGCGATACAATGAGCAGTTCTTC. Amino acids: CALQSRDSPRYNEQFF.

This clone has a single count. The V call is TRBV28, the J call TRBJ1-1; possibly TRBD1 for D (6 bases). V was trimmed by 3 bases and J by 6 bases, leaving 14 bases between them. Germline CDR1 is MDHEN and CDR2 is SYDVKM. The length of the CDR3 is 14 residues. For the CDR3, the DNA is TGTGCCAGCAGTTTTGGTCGCACAGGGTCTGAAGCTTTCTTT. It is translated as CASSFGRTGSEAFF. Combining the CDR3 with reference TRBV28 and TRBJ1-1 gives the whole variable domain DVKVTQSSRYLVKRTGEKVFLECVQDMDHENMFWYRQDPGLGLRLIYFSYDVKMKEKGDIPEGYSVSREKKERFSLILESASTNQTSMYLCASSFGRTGSEAFFGQGTRLTVV.

The V gene is TRBV6-5, the J gene TRBJ1-2; D is uncertain. With 0 bases removed from V and 4 bases from J, the gap between germline ends came to 9 bases. The germline CDR1 and CDR2 sequences are MNHEY and SVGAGI. The CDR3 is 14 residues long. The CDR3 DNA reads TGTGCCAGCAGTTACTCTAGGGCCAGCTATGGCTACACCTTC. Amino acid sequence: CASSYSRASYGYTF.

Only one count was recorded for this clone. CDR3 in amino acids: CASSSGHGGYEQYF. The CDR3 DNA follows: TGTGCCAGCAGTTCGGGCCACGGCGGGTACGAGCAGTACTTC. The chain combines TRBV27 with TRBJ2-7; a weak D match, TRBD2 (5 bases). This CDR3 comprises 14 residues. Trimming took 4 bases from V and 4 from J, leaving 14 bases between them. Germline V CDR1 and CDR2: MNHEY, SMNVEV (reference sequence).

The rearrangement joins TRBV27 to TRBJ1-1; 7 bases agree with TRBD1. This CDR3 contains 13 residues. V was pared by 2 bases and J by 4 bases, with 1 base of the junction left unmatched. Looked up from germline, CDR1 is MNHEY and CDR2 is SMNVEV (reference sequence). The CDR3 reads CASSLTGATEAFF. CDR3 nucleotide sequence: TGTGCCAGCAGTTTAACAGGGGCCACTGAAGCTTTCTTT.

As concerns this clone: Within the sample, other DNA sequences also encode this same CDR3. The CDR3 protein is CASSLRQGVYEQYF. CDR3 DNA sequence: TGTGCCAGCAGCTTAAGACAGGGAGTCTACGAGCAGTACTTC. The rearrangement joins TRBV7-9 to TRBJ2-7, with 7 bases lining up with TRBD1. This CDR3 comprises 14 residues. Germline V gene sequence: CDR1 SEHNR, CDR2 FQNEAQ (reference sequence). V lost 2 bases and J lost 3; bases outside the gene matches: 4.

The chain is built from TRBV13 and TRBJ2-5; D is possibly TRBD2 (6 bases). Germline assignment: CDR1 PRHDT and CDR2 FYEKMQ (reference sequence). V was shortened by 5 bases and J by 0 bases, with 10 bases between the two germline ends. The CDR3 runs 14 residues. CDR3 residues: CASSPGGNQETQYF. CDR3 sequence (DNA): TGTGCCAGCAGCCCTGGGGGGAACCAAGAGACCCAGTACTTC.

This chain links TRBV13 with TRBJ1-2, with a possible D match to TRBD1 (6 bases). The length of the CDR3 is 14 residues. Germline CDR1 and CDR2: PRHDT and FYEKMQ (reference sequence). The ends were cut back, 4 bases at V and 7 bases at J, with 16 bases in the middle. CDR3 residues: CASSSWTDSAGYTF. In DNA form, the CDR3 reads TGTGCCAGCAGCTCTTGGACAGATTCGGCTGGCTACACCTTC.

This clone was seen more than once but under ten times. CDR3 nucleotides: TGTGCCAGCAGCTTGGGGGAGGGGGAGTATTTT. Amino acid sequence: CASSLGEGEYF. The chain uses TRBV5-6 and TRBJ2-3; the D gene is possibly TRBD2 (7 bases). V lost 0 bases and J lost 13, with 9 bases in between. Germline CDR1 and CDR2: SGHDT and YYEEEE. This CDR3 has 11 amino acids.

This clone was recorded once. V usage is TRBV7-6 and J usage is TRBJ1-3; D unclear. CDR3 size: 15 residues. V was shortened by 5 bases and J by 4 bases, with 15 bases between the two germline ends. In germline, CDR1 is SGHVS, CDR2 FNYEAQ. CDR3 residues: CASSQAPVGGNTIYF. The CDR3 DNA is TGTGCCAGCAGCCAAGCCCCCGTTGGGGGAAACACCATATATTTT.

V and J are TRBV11-2 and TRBJ2-7; either TRBD1 or TRBD2 may fit D (5 bases each). V was pared by 4 bases and J by 4 bases, with 14 bases between. Germline CDR1 reads SGHAT; CDR2 reads FQNNGV. The CDR3 has 14 residues. The CDR3 spells CASSYPGRIYEQYF. The CDR3 coding sequence is TGTGCCAGCAGCTATCCGGGGCGGATATACGAGCAGTACTTC.

The V call is TRBV11-3, the J call TRBJ2-1, with D perhaps assigned TRBD1 or TRBD2 (5 bases each). There are 17 residues in the CDR3. Germline lookup yields CDR1 SGHNT and CDR2 YENEEA. The V end lost 5 bases, the J end lost 0 bases, and 17 bases lay between the germline ends. DNA for the CDR3: TGTGCCAGCAGCCCTACCCCCGGGGCAAGCTCCTACAATGAGCAGTTCTTC. This gives the protein CASSPTPGASSYNEQFF.

The rearrangement uses TRBV2 and TRBJ2-1, with D perhaps matching TRBD1 (6 bases). V lost 5 bases and J 7 bases, leaving 15 bases between the germline ends. CDR1 and CDR2 (germline): SNHLY, FYNNEI. The CDR3 consists of 14 residues. The CDR3 coding sequence is TGTGCCAGCAGTCGGCCGCGGACAGCGAATGAGCAGTTCTTC. Translated, it gives CASSRPRTANEQFF.

This clone was recorded only once. The chain links TRBV19 to TRBJ2-7; D is uncertain. Germline CDR1 LNHDA, CDR2 SQIVND (reference sequence). V lost 5 bases, J lost 3 bases, and 11 bases lay in between. The CDR3 totals 13 residues. This chain's CDR3 is CASSLGSGYEQYF. The DNA for the CDR3 is TGTGCCAGTAGTTTGGGATCGGGCTACGAGCAGTACTTC. The full variable domain, rest sourced from reference TRBV19 and TRBJ2-7, is DGGITQSPKYLFRKEGQNVTLSCEQNLNHDAMYWYRQDPGQGLRLIYYSQIVNDFQKGDIAEGYSVSREKKESFPLTVTSAQKNPTAFYLCASSLGSGYEQYFGPGTRLTVT.